These 24 T cell receptor beta chains originate from one sample sequenced in a study of CD8 T cells in ankylosing spondylitis. These receptors lack a known antigen. TCRdb re-derived calls from the 5' RACE reads in MiXCR, one entry per CDR3 protein. The sample has about 220,000 distinct CDR3 sequences, approximately 20% seen once. The study, taken as a whole, reports: Blood from ankylosing spondylitis patients appeared to carry a characteristic roughly 8-variant TCR beta motif.

The sample consisted of blood, either unsorted or a sorted T cell fraction (not recorded which). The receptors shown here come from a male donor with ankylosing spondylitis.

The chain recombines TRBV27 with TRBJ2-1; 14 bases are shared with TRBD2. The CDR3 consists of 15 residues. The trim removed 5 bases at V and 6 bases at J, leaving 3 bases unmatched. Germline CDR1 and CDR2: MNHEY and SMNVEV (reference sequence). This chain's CDR3 is CASSKGTSGSNEQFF. The DNA of the CDR3 is TGTGCCAGCAGTAAGGGGACTAGCGGGAGCAATGAGCAGTTCTTC.

V gene TRBV7-9 combines with J gene TRBJ2-1; 8 positions agree with TRBD2. The CDR3 loop spans 16 amino acids. The V gene's germline CDR1 is SEHNR and CDR2 FQNEAQ (reference sequence). After removal of 2 bases from V and 1 base from J, the junction contained 4 bases not matched to a gene. In nucleotides, the CDR3 is TGTGCCAGCAGCTTAAGTAGCGGGGCATCCTACAATGAGCAGTTCTTC. Protein product: CASSLSSGASYNEQFF.

This chain connects TRBV11-2 to TRBJ1-2; D is unresolved. Germline V gives CDR1 SGHAT, CDR2 FQNNGV. The CDR3 loop spans 13 amino acids. V lost 0 bases to trimming and J lost 10 bases, with 12 bases between them. The DNA of the CDR3 is TGTGCCAGCAGCTTAGATTGGGTCAGCAACTACACCTTC. This codes for CASSLDWVSNYTF.

This clonotype was seen a handful of times. The CDR3 sequence is CASSSRDWYEQYF. The CDR3 DNA follows: TGTGCCAGCAGCTCCAGGGATTGGTACGAGCAGTACTTC. This chain links TRBV7-9 with TRBJ2-7; a weak D match, TRBD1 (5 bases). With 4 bases removed from V and 4 bases from J, the gap between germline ends came to 11 bases. Germline V gene sequence: CDR1 SEHNR, CDR2 FQNEAQ (reference sequence). The CDR3 is made up of 13 amino acids.

This clonotype was seen repeatedly, ten times or more. The V and J genes are TRBV28 and TRBJ2-7; 7 bases agree with TRBD1. Germline values: CDR1 MDHEN, CDR2 SYDVKM. This CDR3 has 18 residues. Unmatched junction bases numbered 17, after V lost 4 bases and J lost 2 bases. The CDR3 DNA reads as TGTGCCAGCAGTTCAGGGCTTATGTCGAACAGGGGACCCTACGAGCAGTACTTC. It is translated as CASSSGLMSNRGPYEQYF.

The J gene is TRBJ2-2, the V gene TRBV10-1, with 8 bases lining up with TRBD1. V shed 3 bases, J shed 0 bases, and the junction held 3 bases outside the gene matches. CDR1 WNHNN and CDR2 SYGVQD come from the germline V gene (reference sequence). This CDR3 has 16 residues. The CDR3 bases are TGCGCCAGCAGTGAATCAGGGGGCGCGAACACCGGGGAGCTGTTTTTT. Translated, it gives CASSESGGANTGELFF.

V usage is TRBV18 and J usage is TRBJ2-1; D is unclear. The CDR3 sequence is 14 residues long. In germline, CDR1 is KGHSH, CDR2 LQKENI. Between the trimmed V and J ends, which lost 6 bases and 1 base, there was a span of 10 bases. CDR3 sequence (DNA): TGTGCCAGCTCCCCCATAGGGTCCTACAATGAGCAGTTCTTC. This sequence encodes CASSPIGSYNEQFF.

In this sample, this clonotype turned up a few times. V usage is TRBV5-1 and J usage is TRBJ2-7; D remains ambiguous. Germline CDR1 and CDR2: SGHRS and YFSETQ. The CDR3 runs 13 residues. With 5 bases removed from V and 1 base from J, the gap between germline ends came to 10 bases. DNA for the CDR3: TGCGCCAGCAGGCCCCTCGAGTCCTACGAGCAGTACTTC. Translating it yields CASRPLESYEQYF. Complete variable domain (other parts from reference TRBV5-1 and TRBJ2-7): KAGVTQTPRYLIKTRGQQVTLSCSPISGHRSVSWYQQTPGQGLQFLFEYFSETQRNKGNFPGRFSGRQFSNSRSEMNVSTLELGDSALYLCASRPLESYEQYFGPGTRLTVT.

The chain has TRBV11-2 and TRBJ2-7; D may match TRBD1 or TRBD2 (5 bases each). The CDR3 is 15 residues long. The V end lost 6 bases, the J end lost 0 bases, and 15 bases lay between the germline ends. Looked up from germline, CDR1 is SGHAT and CDR2 is FQNNGV. CDR3 DNA sequence: TGTGCCAGCAGGGGGGTGGGGGAGCCCTCCTACGAGCAGTACTTC. Its protein is CASRGVGEPSYEQYF.

The J gene is TRBJ2-2, the V gene TRBV30, with D possibly TRBD1 on 6 matching bases. Germline CDR1 is GTSNPN and CDR2 is SVGIG (reference sequence). Trimming removed 2 bases at V and 5 bases at J, with 9 bases between. This CDR3 spans 13 amino acids. The CDR3 reads CAWSRGGTGELFF. The CDR3 DNA follows: TGTGCCTGGAGTAGAGGGGGAACCGGGGAGCTGTTTTTT. The full variable domain, completed using reference TRBV30 and TRBJ2-2, is SQTIHQWPATLVQPVGSPLSLECTVEGTSNPNLYWYRQAAGRGLQLLFYSVGIGQISSEVPQNLSASRPQDRQFILSSKKLLLSDSGFYLCAWSRGGTGELFFGEGSRLTVL.

The CDR3: CASMVVELPSEQFF. In DNA form, the CDR3 reads TGTGCCAGCATGGTGGTGGAGCTACCGAGTGAGCAGTTCTTC. This sequence joins TRBV6-1 and TRBJ2-1; D unresolved. The germline V and J ends were trimmed by 7 bases and 9 bases, with 19 bases remaining between them. CDR3 length: 14 residues. Germline V lookup: CDR1 MNHNS, CDR2 SASEGT.

The chain couples TRBV20-1 to TRBJ2-5; TRBD1 aligns across 9 bases. Germline-derived CDR1 and CDR2 are DFQATT and SNEGSKA (reference sequence). The CDR3 has 14 residues. V shed 3 bases and J 4 bases; nucleotides not matched to a gene: 6. CDR3 in DNA: TGCAGTGCTAGGGACAGGGGTTGGTTAGAGACCCAGTACTTC. Translation: CSARDRGWLETQYF.

This clonotype was seen more than once but under ten times. This chain links TRBV29-1 with TRBJ2-1, with D perhaps being TRBD1 or TRBD2 (6 bases each). The germline CDR1 and CDR2 sequences are SQVTM and ANQGSEA. Trimming took off 3 bases at V and 9 bases at J, with 9 bases between the two ends. CDR3 length: 11 amino acids. In nucleotides, the CDR3 is TGCAGCGTTGATGGGGGGCTTGAGCAGTTCTTC. Translated, it gives CSVDGGLEQFF.

J is TRBJ2-2 and V is TRBV19; perhaps TRBD2 as D (6 bases). V shed 8 bases and J shed 6 bases, with 10 bases lying between them. CDR1 LNHDA and CDR2 SQIVND come from the germline V gene (reference sequence). The CDR3 covers 12 residues. CDR3 amino acids: CASAGRAGELFF. The CDR3 DNA reads as TGTGCCAGTGCGGGGCGGGCCGGGGAGCTGTTTTTT.

This clonotype was detected a few times. This sequence joins TRBV5-1 and TRBJ1-1; D is unresolved. Germline values: CDR1 SGHRS, CDR2 YFSETQ. This CDR3 contains 15 residues. Trimming left V 0 bases short and J 7 bases short, with 16 bases between. CDR3 DNA: TGCGCCAGCAGCTTGGACTTTATACCCGAGGGTGAAGCTTTCTTT. Residues: CASSLDFIPEGEAFF.

This clonotype occurred a few times. The chain has TRBV7-9 and TRBJ2-7; TRBD1 aligns across 9 bases. The CDR3 consists of 14 residues. The germline V gene has CDR1 SEHNR and CDR2 FQNEAQ (reference sequence). V shed 5 bases, J shed 6 bases, and the junction held 8 bases outside the gene matches. CDR3 sequence reads: CASSPRNRGLEQYF. Here the CDR3 DNA reads TGTGCCAGCAGCCCCCGCAACAGGGGGCTCGAGCAGTACTTC.

This clonotype turned up a few times. This chain joins TRBV6-1 and TRBJ1-1, with TRBD1 matching over 9 bases. Germline values: CDR1 MNHNS, CDR2 SASEGT. Trimming cost V 4 bases and J 6 bases; bases outside gene matches: 15. This CDR3 region has 17 residues. The CDR3 nucleotides are TGTGCCAGCAGTGTCCCCGGGACAGGGCGGGAGGGGCCTGAAGCTTTCTTT. Amino acid sequence: CASSVPGTGREGPEAFF.

The rearrangement links TRBV4-1 to TRBJ2-5; D unclear. The V end lost 2 bases, the J end lost 5 bases, and 24 bases lay between the germline ends. The CDR3 length is 18 residues. Germline V gives CDR1 MGHRA, CDR2 YSYEKL. The CDR3 DNA sequence: TGCGCCAGCAGCCAATCTCCCTCGGCAATAGGGCTTGGGGAGACCCAGTACTTC. It translates to CASSQSPSAIGLGETQYF.

The chain is built from TRBV6-5 and TRBJ2-3; 7 nucleotides agree with TRBD1. Germline CDR1 and CDR2: MNHEY and SVGAGI. The CDR3 covers 18 residues. J gave up 2 bases and V 0 bases, and 11 bases lay outside the gene matches. The CDR3 region is CASSYSGQTVKDTDTQYF. CDR3 coding DNA: TGTGCCAGCAGTTACTCGGGACAGACTGTTAAAGACACAGATACGCAGTATTTT.

This clonotype was counted between two and nine times. The rearrangement uses TRBV12-3 or TRBV12-4 and TRBJ1-5, with D unclear. The CDR3 loop spans 14 amino acids. The V gene lost 3 bases and the J gene lost 4 bases, with 10 bases spanning the gap. CDR3 sequence reads: CASSFSGSNQPQHF. As DNA, the CDR3 is TGTGCCAGCAGTTTTTCGGGGTCTAATCAGCCCCAGCATTTT.

In its sample, this clonotype was seen a few times. This chain joins TRBV12-3 or TRBV12-4 and TRBJ2-7, with TRBD1 as a possible D gene (6 bases). Trimming removed 5 bases at V and 0 bases at J, with 20 bases between. CDR3 size: 17 residues. This CDR3 reads CASSGGVGGPLSYEQYF. The CDR3 nucleotides read TGTGCCAGCAGTGGGGGCGTGGGCGGGCCACTCTCCTACGAGCAGTACTTC.

The gene calls are TRBV11-2 and TRBJ1-5, with 8 bases fitting TRBD1. Germline CDR1 SGHAT, CDR2 FQNNGV. V shed 7 bases, J shed 3 bases, and the junction held 23 bases outside the gene matches. This CDR3 contains 20 residues. CDR3 nucleotides: TGTGCCAGCACGCATGTTGACTCCCTACCTAAACAGGGGGTCAATCAGCCCCAGCATTTT. This sequence encodes CASTHVDSLPKQGVNQPQHF. The variable domain in full, completed from reference TRBV11-2 and TRBJ1-5, reads EAGVAQSPRYKIIEKRQSVAFWCNPISGHATLYWYQQILGQGPKLLIQFQNNGVVDDSQLPKDRFSAERLKGVDSTLKIQPAKLEDSAVYLCASTHVDSLPKQGVNQPQHFGDGTRLSIL.

The chain recombines TRBV7-2 with TRBJ1-2, with D possibly matching TRBD1 (6 bases). The CDR3 covers 16 residues. Germline V lookup: CDR1 SGHTA, CDR2 FQGNSA. Trimming stripped 2 bases from V and 4 bases from J, with 17 bases between. The CDR3 loop reads CASSLTPRTDLYGYTF. CDR3 sequence (DNA): TGTGCCAGCAGCTTAACCCCCCGGACAGACCTCTATGGCTACACCTTC.

The gene calls are TRBV7-8 and TRBJ2-6, with D unresolved. The germline V gene encodes CDR1 SGHVS and CDR2 FQNEAQ. The CDR3 totals 19 residues. Trimming shortened V by 2 bases and J by 0 bases, and 17 bases separated the two germline ends. DNA for the CDR3: TGTGCCAGCAGCTTAAAACGGTGGGATCTTGACTCTGGGGCCAACGTCCTGACTTTC. Protein sequence: CASSLKRWDLDSGANVLTF.